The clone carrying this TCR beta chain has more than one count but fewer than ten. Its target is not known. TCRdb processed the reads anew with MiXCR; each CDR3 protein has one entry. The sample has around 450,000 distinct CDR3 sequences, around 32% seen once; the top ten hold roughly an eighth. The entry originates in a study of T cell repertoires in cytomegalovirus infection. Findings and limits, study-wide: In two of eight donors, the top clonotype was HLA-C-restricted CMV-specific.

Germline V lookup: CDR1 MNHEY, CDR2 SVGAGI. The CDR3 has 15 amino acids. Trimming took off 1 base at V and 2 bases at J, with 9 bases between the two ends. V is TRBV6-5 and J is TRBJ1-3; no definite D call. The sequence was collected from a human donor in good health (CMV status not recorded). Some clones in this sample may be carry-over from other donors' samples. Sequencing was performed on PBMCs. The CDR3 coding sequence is TGTGCCAGCAGTTACTTTATAGGTCCTGGAAACACCATATATTTT. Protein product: CASSYFIGPGNTIYF.